This entry describes one TCR beta chain. The antigen is not known. An end of the junction does not agree with germline; a read error may underlie this. The germline V gene encodes CDR1 SSHAT and CDR2 FNYEAQ (reference sequence). The CDR3 spans 14 residues. This sample is drawn from a study of cytotoxic CD8 clonotypes in ibrutinib-treated CLL. This table comes from immunoSEQ multiplex PCR, and its TCRdb copy is limited to in-frame clones, with some not included. This sample has 150,000 to 200,000 clones, with around 80% found just once. General study results and limits: The clonality rise at ibrutinib response reflected private clonotype expansion. Upon ibrutinib response clonality rose, and upon progression it fell back toward baseline.

This clonotype was sampled from a human donor with chronic lymphocytic leukemia. The sample here was PBMCs, taken after 24 months of ibrutinib treatment. The chain carries TRBV7-7 and TRBJ2-5, with 7 bases identical to TRBD1. CDR3 region: CASSLTGVGETQYF. CDR3 DNA sequence: TGTGCTAGCAGCTTAACAGGGGTGGGGGAGACCCAGTACTTC.